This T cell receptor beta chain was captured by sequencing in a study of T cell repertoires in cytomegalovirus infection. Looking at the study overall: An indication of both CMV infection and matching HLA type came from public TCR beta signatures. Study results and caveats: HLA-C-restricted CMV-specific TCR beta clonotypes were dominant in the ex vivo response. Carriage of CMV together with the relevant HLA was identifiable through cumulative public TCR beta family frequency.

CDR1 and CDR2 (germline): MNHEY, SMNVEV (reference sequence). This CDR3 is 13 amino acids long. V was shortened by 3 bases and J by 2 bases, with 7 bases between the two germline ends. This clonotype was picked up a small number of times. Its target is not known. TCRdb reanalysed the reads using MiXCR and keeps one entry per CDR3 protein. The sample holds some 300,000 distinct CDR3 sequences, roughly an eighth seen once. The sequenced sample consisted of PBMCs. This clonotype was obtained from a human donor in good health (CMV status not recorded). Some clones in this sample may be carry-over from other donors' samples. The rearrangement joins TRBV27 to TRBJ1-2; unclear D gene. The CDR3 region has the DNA TGTGCCAGCAGTTTCTCCCCGAACTATGGCTACACCTTC. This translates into CASSFSPNYGYTF.